These T cell receptor beta chains were read from a single sample in a study of tumor and adjacent non-tumor tissue in lung cancer. TCRdb itself ran the multiplex PCR reads through MiXCR, one entry per CDR3 protein. In the table there are more than 85,000 distinct CDR3 sequences, about 65% of which are singletons. Material for sequencing was distant non-tumor lung tissue. The receptors come from a man between 60 and 75 years old with non-small cell lung cancer. Both conserved end residues are part of each CDR3. A D gene is named only where the DNA matches it firmly. Expanded clones get a size class; other rows say once, few or many, or leave the size out.

J gene	V gene	D gene	clone size	CDR3 protein	CDR3 DNA
TRBJ1-2	TRBV29-1	-	-	CGVAVNYGYTF	TGCGGCGTTGCAGTTAACTATGGCTACACCTTC
TRBJ2-3	TRBV6-1	-	-	CASSEQGRSTDTHYF	TGTGCCAGTAGTGAGCAGGGCAGGAGCACAGATACGCATTATTTT
TRBJ2-1	TRBV20-1	-	-	CSARGRDSGAPFYEQFF	TGCAGTGCTAGGGGAAGGGATTCAGGGGCCCCGTTCTATGAGCAGTTCTTC
TRBJ2-1	TRBV20-1	TRBD1	many	CSAREKDRAYNEQFF	TGCAGTGCTAGAGAGAAAGACAGGGCCTACAATGAGCAGTTCTTC
TRBJ1-1	TRBV12-3/TRBV12-4	-	-	CANSLLVNTEAFF	TGTGCCAACAGCTTACTCGTGAACACTGAAGCTTTCTTT
TRBJ2-2	TRBV12-3/TRBV12-4	-	-	CVSGLAGSRGRTGELFF	TGTGTCAGCGGTTTAGCGGGAAGCAGGGGGCGCACCGGGGAGCTGTTTTTT
TRBJ1-1	TRBV6-5	-	-	CASKRLRDTGASF	TGTGCCAGTAAGCGGCTTAGGGACACTGGAGCTTCCTTT
TRBJ2-7	TRBV29-1	-	-	CSVGNSYEQYF	TGCAGCGTTGGGAACAGCTACGAGCAATACTTC
TRBJ2-1	TRBV2	TRBD2	-	CVNTGTSIYNEQFF	TGTGTCAATACTGGGACTAGCATCTACAATGAGCAGTTCTTC
TRBJ2-1	TRBV6-5	-	-	CSSCYGTLWFF	TGTTCCAGCTGTTACGGGACTTTGTGGTTCTTC
TRBJ2-2	TRBV10-2	-	-	CPSSEVGRAKTGELFF	TGCCCCAGCAGTGAAGTAGGGCGGGCGAAGACCGGGGAGCTGTTTTTT
TRBJ1-1	TRBV20-1	TRBD1	-	CSASRDRGSEAFF	TGCAGTGCTAGCAGGGACAGGGGATCTGAAGCTTTCTTT
TRBJ1-2	TRBV11-1	-	-	CTSSAGTGGPEGYGYTF	TGTACCAGCAGCGCCGGGACGGGGGGCCCGGAGGGCTATGGCTACACATTC
TRBJ2-3	TRBV11-2	-	-	CTGSHRTSTATQYF	TGTACCGGCAGCCACCGGACCTCTACGGCTACGCAATATTTT
TRBJ2-2	TRBV20-1	-	many	CSASPPDSNTGELFF	TGCAGTGCTAGTCCCCCGGACTCGAACACCGGGGAGCTGTTTTTT
TRBJ2-1	TRBV29-1	-	-	CSVGAKLSSYNEQFF	TGCAGCGTTGGAGCTAAACTCAGCTCCTACAATGAGCAGTTCTTC
TRBJ2-3	TRBV7-9	-	many	CASNLHGLDTQYF	TGTGCCAGCAACCTGCACGGCCTAGATACGCAGTATTTT
TRBJ2-3	TRBV6-2/TRBV6-3	TRBD2	-	CPSPTSGADTQYF	TGTCCCAGCCCCACTAGCGGAGCAGATACGCAGTATTTT
TRBJ2-3	TRBV7-9	-	-	CESSAQGDSTDTQYF	TGTGAAAGCAGCGCTCAGGGTGATAGCACAGATACGCAGTATTTT
TRBJ2-3	TRBV6-5	TRBD2	-	CASSPTRGGALDVQYF	TGTGCCAGCAGCCCGACGCGCGGGGGGGCACTAGATGTGCAGTATTTT
TRBJ2-2	TRBV6-1	-	many	CASSAGRAGELFF	TGTGCCAGCAGCGCTGGCCGGGCCGGGGAGCTGTTTTTT
TRBJ2-1	TRBV29-1	-	once	CSVNEATQGGMDEQFF	TGCAGCGTTAACGAGGCCACACAAGGTGGAATGGATGAGCAGTTCTTC
TRBJ1-4	TRBV7-9	-	-	CASSGNRLTNEKLFF	TGTGCCAGCAGCGGCAACAGGCTAACTAATGAAAAACTGTTTTTT
TRBJ2-1	TRBV6-6	TRBD2	many	CASSTSGSHNEQFF	TGTGCCAGCAGTACTAGCGGGAGTCACAATGAGCAGTTCTTC
TRBJ2-2	TRBV30	-	few	CAWREVTGELFF	TGTGCCTGGAGGGAAGTCACCGGGGAGCTGTTTTTT
TRBJ1-1	TRBV6-6	-	-	CASKGGANTVASF	TGTGCCAGCAAAGGGGGAGCGAACACTGTAGCTTCCTTT
TRBJ1-2	TRBV6-2/TRBV6-3	-	-	CASRYSMGNGVYGYTF	TGTGCCAGCCGTTACTCGATGGGTAACGGTGTTTATGGCTACACCTTC
TRBJ2-1	TRBV20-1	TRBD2	once	CSVERTSGGQGSGNEQFF	TGCAGTGTTGAACGGACTAGCGGGGGACAAGGTTCCGGCAATGAGCAGTTCTTC
TRBJ2-1	TRBV12-3/TRBV12-4	TRBD2	-	CVSGLAGGRRYNVQFF	TGTGTCAGCGGACTAGCGGGGGGACGGCGATACAATGTGCAGTTCTTC
TRBJ1-2	TRBV4-1	-	many	CASSPDYGGSYGYTF	TGCGCCAGCAGCCCCGACTACGGCGGAAGCTATGGCTACACCTTC
TRBJ1-1	TRBV4-1	-	-	CASNSLLLVNTEAFF	TGCGCCAGCAACAGCCTCCTACTAGTGAACACTGAAGCTTTCTTT
TRBJ1-1	TRBV11-2	TRBD1	-	CASSLAGTALF	TGTGCCAGTAGCTTAGCCGGGACAGCTCTCTTT
TRBJ2-4	TRBV6-2/TRBV6-3	-	-	CASSSSSVLAKNIQYF	TGTGCCAGCAGTTCTTCTAGCGTACTAGCCAAAAACATTCAGTACTTC
TRBJ2-1	TRBV29-1	-	-	CIVEGTFVSYNEQFF	TGTATCGTTGAAGGGACTTTCGTCTCCTACAATGAGCAGTTCTTC
TRBJ1-5	TRBV4-1	-	-	CASSQDGLSDQPQHF	TGCGCCAGCAGCCAAGATGGCCTTAGCGATCAGCCCCAGCATTTT
TRBJ1-2	TRBV13	TRBD1	-	CASGVGQAGYTF	TGTGCCAGCGGCGTCGGACAGGCAGGCTATACCTTC
TRBJ2-3	TRBV27	-	-	CASSDIPWTRPRGTQYF	TGTGCCAGCAGTGATATTCCCTGGACTCGGCCACGAGGTACGCAGTATTTT
TRBJ1-5	TRBV2	-	-	CVSRDTEDQPQHF	TGTGTCAGCAGGGACACGGAGGATCAACCCCAGCATTTT
TRBJ1-2	TRBV29-1	-	many	CSVDRGSSYGYTF	TGCAGCGTTGATAGGGGCAGCTCATATGGCTACACCTTC
TRBJ2-7	TRBV6-1	TRBD1	-	CAGSQRQGYEQYF	TGTGCCGGCAGCCAGAGACAGGGGTACGAGCAGTACTTC
TRBJ2-5	TRBV29-1	TRBD2	-	CSVLGDGGIKTQYF	TGCAGCGTCTTAGGTGACGGGGGGATCAAGACCCAGTACTTC
TRBJ1-3	TRBV5-8	TRBD1	many	CASSRQGTGNTIYF	TGTGCCAGCAGTCGACAGGGGACTGGAAACACCATATATTTT